This note documents a single T cell receptor beta chain sequence. Compared with the rest of its sample, this clonotype is medium-sized (0.01 to 0.1%). Its binding antigen is unknown. No much larger clone exists at a distance of one base, and base qualities are not known. From the cysteine through the phenylalanine, the CDR3 covers 14 amino acids. The only DNA kept is the CDR3, 42 bases in frame from the first base. Trimming at the junction amounts to 4 bases on V and 8 bases on J, and the germline ends lie 17 bases apart. CDR1 and CDR2 were assigned from the germline V gene as MGHDK and SYGVNS. TCR alpha and beta CDR3 regions were amplified with the iRepertoire nested amplicon-rescue multiplex PCR (arm-PCR) platform from RNA. The input for one-step reverse transcription and amplification was about 100-400 ng of tissue mRNA or PBMC total RNA. Following bead purification, Illumina adapters were added by a secondary multiplex PCR, and libraries between 200 and 400 bp were gel-purified. Demultiplexing relied on internal 6-nucleotide barcodes carried by the libraries. Sequencing of the libraries was done on an Illumina MiSeq using 2x220 or 2x250 nucleotide paired-end reads. Per the original workflow: Paired reads were merged using FLASH 1.2.11 and aligned with BWA-MEM to the GRCh37 human genome, and TRA and TRB reads were then extracted. For V and J assignment, an IMGT-derived reference of cassette sequences and CDR3 motifs that included pseudogenes was used. Reads were translated in three frames, and productive CDR3s were defined as those with a C...FGXG motif and no stop codons. A clonotype was defined as a unique combination of a V-J cassette pair and a CDR3 amino acid sequence. Hamming distance filtering was applied to reads, with thresholds set by the sequence error rate of each sample in mapped regions. The raw public data were reprocessed by TCRdb itself: fastp quality trimming at Q25, MiXCR clonotype calling, in-frame beta chains only. Each CDR3 protein gets just one entry, which takes the most common genes and DNA from the rows behind it. The V and J calls reflect TCRdb's pipeline rather than the authors' work. The sample table lists approximately 4,500 distinct CDR3 sequences, approximately 22% of them with a count of one. The ten most abundant clones make up more than 6.5% of the sample.

This specimen belongs to a study of glioma-infiltrating T cells listed by TCRdb under 2016. About the full investigation: TCR alpha- and beta-chain repertoires were sequenced from glioma tissue, non-neoplastic brain tissue and matched peripheral blood mononuclear cells. The paired cohort comprised three low-grade glioma patients, 7 or 8 primary glioblastoma patients and three non-glioma patients contributing non-neoplastic brain tissue. To measure divergence between tissue and blood T-cell populations, each tissue-infiltrating repertoire was compared with the peripheral blood repertoire of the same patient. Overall study outcomes, separate from this receptor: Group comparisons were based on small numbers of patients: three non-neoplastic, three low-grade glioma and 7 to 9 glioblastoma patients. VJ-independent divergence between tissue and blood was found to be below expectation in non-neoplastic patients but above expectation in all gliomas, particularly low-grade gliomas. Only a very small number of CDR3 sequences turned up in both tissue and blood, a result put down to high CDR3 diversity combined with limited sampling.

The sample was glioma tissue, nonneoplastic brain tissue, or PBMCs (not recorded which). Recombination connected TRBV25-1 to TRBJ1-2; confidence is insufficient to name the D gene. The sequence was collected from a human donor with low-grade glioma or glioblastoma, undergoing nonglioma brain surgery, or in good health (not recorded which). In nucleotides, the sequence is TGTGCCAGCAGTGTTACCGGGCCCCTAGAGGGCTACACCTTC. Translated, it gives CASSVTGPLEGYTF.